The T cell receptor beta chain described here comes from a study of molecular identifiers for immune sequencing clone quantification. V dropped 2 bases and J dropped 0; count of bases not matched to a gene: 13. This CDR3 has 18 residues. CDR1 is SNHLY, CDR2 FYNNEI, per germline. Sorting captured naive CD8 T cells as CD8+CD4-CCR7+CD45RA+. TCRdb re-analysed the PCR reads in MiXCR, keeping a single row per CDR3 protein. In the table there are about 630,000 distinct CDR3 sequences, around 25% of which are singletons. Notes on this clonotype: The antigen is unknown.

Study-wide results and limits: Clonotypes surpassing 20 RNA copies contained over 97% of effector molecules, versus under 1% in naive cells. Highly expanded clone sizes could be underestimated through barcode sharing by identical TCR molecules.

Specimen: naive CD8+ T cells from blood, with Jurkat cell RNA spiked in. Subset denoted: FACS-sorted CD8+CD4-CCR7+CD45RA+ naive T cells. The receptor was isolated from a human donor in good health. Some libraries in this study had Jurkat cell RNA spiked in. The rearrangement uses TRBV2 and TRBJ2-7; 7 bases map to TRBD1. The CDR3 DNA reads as TGTGCCAGCAGTGAAATCCGGCTGGCCGGGGACAGCTCCTACGAGCAGTACTTC. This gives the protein CASSEIRLAGDSSYEQYF. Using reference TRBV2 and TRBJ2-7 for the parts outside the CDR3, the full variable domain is EPEVTQTPSHQVTQMGQEVILRCVPISNHLYFYWYRQILGQKVEFLVSFYNNEISEKSEIFDDQFSVERPDGSNFTLKIRSTKLEDSAMYFCASSEIRLAGDSSYEQYFGPGTRLTVT.